This T cell receptor (beta chain) comes out of a study of breast tumors, draining lymph nodes, adjacent tissues. Whole-study findings and limits: Findings are consistent with lymph node origin and intratumoral expansion of most tumor T cells. Tumors had less TCR diversity than lymph nodes, more than nontumor tissue. Luminal-like breast cancer showed significantly higher tumor–nontumor repertoire similarity than basal-like.

This clonotype showed up many times. The antigen is not known. TCRdb itself ran the multiplex PCR reads through MiXCR, one entry per CDR3 protein. The sample yields around 130,000 distinct CDR3 sequences, 15% to 20% seen once. Breast cancer patients provided tissue from their axillary draining lymph nodes. The sample comprised axillary lymph node tissue. The receptor comes from a female donor with breast cancer. Some clones in this sample may be carry-over from other donors' samples.

CDR3 amino acids: CASSSRQADTQYF. CDR3 DNA: TGTGCCAGCAGCTCCCGACAGGCAGATACGCAGTATTTT. This chain joins TRBV7-9 and TRBJ2-3; D perhaps matches TRBD1 (6 bases). This CDR3 spans 13 amino acids. Germline V gene data show CDR1 as SEHNR and CDR2 as FQNEAQ (reference sequence). V shed 4 bases and J shed 4 bases, with 9 bases lying between them.